The present TCR beta chain was sequenced within a study of graft-versus-host responses after intestinal transplantation. Study details: Recipients had multivisceral, liver-intestinal, or isolated intestinal transplants. The recipients all started with anti-thymocyte globulin induction and then took tacrolimus and steroids for about 3 years. Study findings and constraints: Ileal or blood samples showed some GvH clones first, and such clones were also found in recipient marrow. Peak circulating GvH clone levels were associated with early post-transplant HvG declines.

Repertoires were generated with immunoSEQ multiplex PCR, while TCRdb's copy carries only in-frame clones and drops some. Among around 30,000 clones, approximately 93% were seen once, and the ten largest hold 0.72%. The CDR3 has 15 residues. J gave up 5 bases and V 6 bases, and 8 bases lay outside the gene matches. CDR1 and CDR2 (germline): SGHTA, FQGNSA. Of note for this clone: Its antigen is not known.

The chain employs TRBV7-2 and TRBJ2-1, with 9 nucleotides matching TRBD1. This sample comprised PBMCs, obtained about 70 days after intestinal transplant. The clonotype originates from a human patient who received an intestinal transplant, so some T cells may come from the graft donor. The CDR3 nucleotides are TGTGCCAGCAGTTCAACAGGGGGCCCAAACAATGAGCAGTTCTTC. The encoded protein is CASSSTGGPNNEQFF.